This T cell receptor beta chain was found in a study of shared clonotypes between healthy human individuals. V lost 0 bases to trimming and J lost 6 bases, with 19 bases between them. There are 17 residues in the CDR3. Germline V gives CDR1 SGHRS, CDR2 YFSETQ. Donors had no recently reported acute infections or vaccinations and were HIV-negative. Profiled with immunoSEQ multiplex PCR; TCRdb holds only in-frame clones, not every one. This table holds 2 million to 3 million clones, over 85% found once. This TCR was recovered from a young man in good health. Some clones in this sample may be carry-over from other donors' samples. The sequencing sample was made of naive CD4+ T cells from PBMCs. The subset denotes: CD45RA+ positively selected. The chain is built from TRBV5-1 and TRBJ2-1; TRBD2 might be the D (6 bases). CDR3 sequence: CASSLDQLAGQGNEQFF. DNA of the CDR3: TGCGCCAGCAGCTTGGACCAACTAGCAGGCCAGGGCAATGAGCAGTTCTTC. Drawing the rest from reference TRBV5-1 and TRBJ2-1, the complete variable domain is KAGVTQTPRYLIKTRGQQVTLSCSPISGHRSVSWYQQTPGQGLQFLFEYFSETQRNKGNFPGRFSGRQFSNSRSEMNVSTLELGDSALYLCASSLDQLAGQGNEQFFGPGTRLTVL.